What follows are 27 T cell receptor beta chains derived from one specimen sequenced in a study of Ad26.COV2.S vaccination and SARS-CoV-2 variants. Treatment noted: 19 received Ad26.COV2.S at low or high dose, single or two shots; roughly five received placebo; per-sample allocation not given. Specimen acquisition occurred on day 63 following the initial vaccine or placebo injection. Sequencing used immunoSEQ multiplex PCR; TCRdb keeps in-frame clones, though not all of them. Of about half a million clones listed, roughly nine tenths were seen once; the top ten hold about 1.5%. The sequencing here drew on peripheral blood, taken in a trial of Ad26.COV2.S vaccine versus placebo. The receptors here all came from a person aged 18-60 years who received the Ad26.COV2.S COVID-19 vaccine or a placebo.

The chain uses TRBV6-5 and TRBJ1-1; D is perhaps TRBD1 (5 bases). Germline values: CDR1 MNHEY, CDR2 SVGAGI. This CDR3 is 14 amino acids long. V lost 8 bases to trimming and J lost 5 bases, with 18 bases between them. CDR3 DNA: TGTGCCAGCCGATCGGGACTATCTAGGACTGAAGCTTTCTTT. Protein: CASRSGLSRTEAFF.

The chain is built from TRBV14 and TRBJ1-1; D call uncertain. Trimming took 0 bases from V and 8 from J, leaving 10 bases between them. The CDR3 is made up of 13 amino acids. Germline lookup yields CDR1 SGHDN and CDR2 FVKESK. The CDR3 is CASSQDWASEAFF. CDR3 sequence (DNA): TGTGCCAGCAGCCAAGATTGGGCATCCGAAGCTTTCTTT.

V usage is TRBV11-2 and J usage is TRBJ2-3; 8 nucleotides match TRBD2. The CDR3 runs 16 residues. Germline values: CDR1 SGHAT, CDR2 FQNNGV. V trimming: 3 bases; J trimming: 1 base; junction bases outside the gene matches: 6. The CDR3 sequence: CASSFWGREGTDTQYF. In nucleotides, the CDR3 is TGTGCCAGCAGCTTTTGGGGGCGGGAGGGCACAGATACGCAGTATTTT. The complete variable domain, with remaining parts taken from reference TRBV11-2 and TRBJ2-3, reads EAGVAQSPRYKIIEKRQSVAFWCNPISGHATLYWYQQILGQGPKLLIQFQNNGVVDDSQLPKDRFSAERLKGVDSTLKIQPAKLEDSAVYLCASSFWGREGTDTQYFGPGTRLTVL.

The V and J genes are TRBV7-9 and TRBJ1-4; unclear D gene. In germline, CDR1 is SEHNR, CDR2 FQNEAQ (reference sequence). This CDR3 contains 16 residues. Trimming pared 5 bases from V and 8 bases from J, leaving 21 bases between. The CDR3 DNA reads TGTGCCAGCAGCGAACAGACCGCTCTAAGAAGCGAAAAACTGTTTTTT. The encoded protein is CASSEQTALRSEKLFF.

This chain links TRBV2 with TRBJ1-1; a weak D match, TRBD1 (6 bases). V lost 7 bases to trimming and J lost 1 base, with 13 bases between them. Germline CDR1 and CDR2: SNHLY and FYNNEI. The CDR3 runs to 14 residues. The CDR3, as DNA: TGTGCCAGCATGTTGACAGGACAGAACACTGAAGCTTTCTTT. Protein product: CASMLTGQNTEAFF.

In DNA, the CDR3 is TGTGCCAGCAGCAACTATAGCAATCAGCCCCAGCATTTT. The encoded protein is CASSNYSNQPQHF. The chain carries TRBV27 and TRBJ1-5, with D hard to call. Trimming cost V 6 bases and J 0 bases, with 6 bases left between them. This CDR3 comprises 13 residues. Germline-derived CDR1 and CDR2 are MNHEY and SMNVEV (reference sequence).

This chain connects TRBV9 to TRBJ2-3; possible D gene TRBD1, 6 bases. The germline V gene has CDR1 SGDLS and CDR2 YYNGEE. The CDR3 sequence is 16 residues long. The V end lost 3 bases, the J end lost 2 bases, and 16 bases lay between the germline ends. CDR3 DNA: TGTGCCAGCAGCGCGCGGCTAGGGGGAACCACAGATACGCAGTATTTT. Its protein is CASSARLGGTTDTQYF. The full variable domain, its missing parts supplied by reference TRBV9 and TRBJ2-3, is DSGVTQTPKHLITATGQRVTLRCSPRSGDLSVYWYQQSLDQGLQFLIQYYNGEERAKGNILERFSAQQFPDLHSELNLSSLELGDSALYFCASSARLGGTTDTQYFGPGTRLTVL.

The chain employs TRBV13 and TRBJ2-7, with TRBD2 matching 12 bases. The CDR3 spans 16 residues. The V gene end was trimmed by 5 bases and the J gene end by 4 bases; junction bases not matched to a gene: 9. Looked up from germline, CDR1 is PRHDT and CDR2 is FYEKMQ (reference sequence). In DNA form, the CDR3 reads TGTGCCAGCAGCCTCGGACTAGCGGGAAGAGGTTACGAGCAGTACTTC. It codes for CASSLGLAGRGYEQYF.

The chain links TRBV5-1 to TRBJ1-2; TRBD1 matches at 11 bases. The CDR3 is 16 residues long. Germline V CDR1 and CDR2: SGHRS, YFSETQ. The V gene end was trimmed by 3 bases and the J gene end by 3 bases; junction bases not matched to a gene: 7. This CDR3 reads CASSSDRGRQDYGYTF. DNA for the CDR3: TGCGCCAGCAGCTCGGACAGGGGGCGGCAAGACTATGGCTACACCTTC.

This sequence joins TRBV5-8 and TRBJ2-5, with D tentatively TRBD1 (5 bases). V lost 0 bases and J 5 bases, leaving 14 bases between the germline ends. Germline V lookup: CDR1 SGHTS, CDR2 YDEGEE. This CDR3 contains 15 residues. The CDR3 loop reads CASSLVQEDRETQYF. The CDR3 DNA sequence: TGTGCCAGCAGCTTGGTACAGGAAGATAGGGAGACCCAGTACTTC. The whole variable domain, filled in from reference TRBV5-8 and TRBJ2-5, reads EAGVTQSPTHLIKTRGQQATLRCSPISGHTSVYWYQQALGLGLQFLLWYDEGEERNRGNFPPRFSGRQFPNYSSELNVNALELEDSALYLCASSLVQEDRETQYFGPGTRLLVL.

This clone appeared once. V and J are TRBV20-1 and TRBJ2-3; possible D gene TRBD1, 6 bases. The CDR3 is made up of 14 amino acids. V lost 3 bases to trimming and J lost 2 bases, with 12 bases between them. The germline V gene has CDR1 DFQATT and CDR2 SNEGSKA (reference sequence). The CDR3 bases are TGCAGTGCTAGTTTAGACAGGTCCACAGATACGCAGTATTTT. This encodes CSASLDRSTDTQYF.

With respect to this clone: Other DNA sequences in this sample translate to the same CDR3. The chain joins TRBV11-2 to TRBJ2-5; D may be TRBD2 (6 bases). In germline, CDR1 is SGHAT, CDR2 FQNNGV. The CDR3 is 13 residues long. Trimming removed 1 base from V and 5 bases from J, with 8 bases in between. The CDR3 loop is CASSLAGVETQYF. CDR3 DNA: TGTGCCAGCAGCTTAGCGGGGGTCGAGACCCAGTACTTC.

In its sample, this clone was seen once. This rearrangement joins TRBV9 to TRBJ2-3; TRBD1 aligns across 9 bases. Trimming took 0 bases from V and 6 from J; bases not matched to a gene: 11. The CDR3 loop spans 17 amino acids. Germline V gene sequence: CDR1 SGDLS, CDR2 YYNGEE. The CDR3 here is CASSVGTLQGARDTQYF. In DNA, the CDR3 is TGTGCCAGCAGCGTAGGAACACTACAGGGGGCGCGGGATACGCAGTATTTT.

The chain has TRBV28 and TRBJ1-2; TRBD1 matches at 8 bases. V shed 5 bases and J 5 bases; nucleotides not matched to a gene: 13. CDR3 length: 16 residues. Germline CDR1 is MDHEN and CDR2 is SYDVKM. The CDR3 is CASSPIGQGEAYGYTF. The CDR3 DNA follows: TGTGCCAGCAGTCCGATAGGACAGGGTGAGGCTTATGGCTACACCTTC.

V and J are TRBV9 and TRBJ2-7; D gene uncertain. The germline V gene encodes CDR1 SGDLS and CDR2 YYNGEE. V lost 3 bases and J lost 5, with 18 bases in between. The CDR3 is made up of 15 amino acids. The CDR3 reads CASSALGVGIHEQYF. The CDR3 bases are TGTGCCAGCAGCGCCCTTGGGGTTGGAATACACGAGCAGTACTTC.

This clone came up once. The J gene is TRBJ1-1, the V gene TRBV3-1 (or the pseudogene TRBV3-2), with 8 bases matching TRBD1. Germline loops: CDR1 LGHDT, CDR2 YNNKEL (reference sequence). The CDR3 loop spans 19 amino acids. Germline trimming cut 0 bases from V and 1 base from J; bases unmatched to any gene: 13. This CDR3 reads CASSQDLGGTGGANTEAFF. As DNA, the CDR3 is TGTGCCAGCAGCCAAGATCTGGGCGGGACAGGAGGGGCGAACACTGAAGCTTTCTTT.

This chain joins TRBV19 and TRBJ1-1; D perhaps matches TRBD1 (6 bases). There are 13 residues in the CDR3. Germline values: CDR1 LNHDA, CDR2 SQIVND (reference sequence). With 3 bases removed from V and 6 bases from J, the gap between germline ends came to 11 bases. CDR3 coding DNA: TGTGCCAGTAGTATGGGACATACCCCTGAAGCTTTCTTT. It translates to CASSMGHTPEAFF.

In this sample, this clone turned up once. The chain joins TRBV3-1 (or the pseudogene TRBV3-2) to TRBJ2-7, with 12 nucleotides matching TRBD2. V gave up 5 bases and J gave up 2 bases; unmatched junction bases: 4. This CDR3 region has 15 residues. Germline CDR1 reads LGHDT; CDR2 reads YNNKEL (reference sequence). The CDR3 loop is CASSLGLAGTYEQYF. CDR3 in DNA: TGTGCCAGCAGCTTAGGACTAGCGGGAACCTACGAGCAGTACTTC.

The genes are TRBV6-5 and TRBJ1-4; 8 bases line up with TRBD1. This CDR3 comprises 14 residues. Germline assignment: CDR1 MNHEY and CDR2 SVGAGI. V was clipped by 8 bases and J by 8 bases; unmatched bases: 10. The CDR3, as DNA: TGTGCCAGCCATGGAGGCAGGGGGCGCGAAAAACTGTTTTTT. Its protein is CASHGGRGREKLFF.

V usage is TRBV27 and J usage is TRBJ1-1, with 8 bases that match TRBD1. CDR3 length: 14 residues. Trimming cost V 5 bases and J 6 bases; bases outside gene matches: 8. In germline, CDR1 is MNHEY, CDR2 SMNVEV (reference sequence). The DNA for the CDR3 is TGTGCCAGCAGTCCCGGGACAGGTCAATCTGAAGCTTTCTTT. Translated: CASSPGTGQSEAFF.

The rearrangement uses TRBV27 and TRBJ1-6; possibly TRBD1 for D (5 bases). The CDR3 covers 14 residues. V was clipped by 5 bases and J by 8 bases, with 13 bases between them. Germline V lookup: CDR1 MNHEY, CDR2 SMNVEV (reference sequence). The CDR3 sequence: CASSNGGGDSPLHF. CDR3 sequence (DNA): TGTGCCAGCAGTAATGGCGGGGGAGATTCACCCCTCCACTTT.

In this sample, this clone turned up once. This chain links TRBV11-2 with TRBJ1-1, with D possibly TRBD1 on 5 matching bases. V was clipped by 8 bases and J by 1 base, with 20 bases between them. The CDR3 spans 16 residues. Germline V gives CDR1 SGHAT, CDR2 FQNNGV. CDR3 bases: TGTGCCAGCCGACCGAGGGACGAACGACGGAACACTGAAGCTTTCTTT. It yields the protein CASRPRDERRNTEAFF. The entire variable domain, with the rest obtained from reference TRBV11-2 and TRBJ1-1, is as follows: EAGVAQSPRYKIIEKRQSVAFWCNPISGHATLYWYQQILGQGPKLLIQFQNNGVVDDSQLPKDRFSAERLKGVDSTLKIQPAKLEDSAVYLCASRPRDERRNTEAFFGQGTRLTVV.

The genes are TRBV9 and TRBJ2-7; 8 bases match TRBD1. V shed 0 bases, J shed 0 bases, and the junction held 2 bases outside the gene matches. Germline CDR1 SGDLS, CDR2 YYNGEE. This CDR3 has 15 residues. CDR3 DNA sequence: TGTGCCAGCAGCGTAGCAGGGGGCGGCTCCTACGAGCAGTACTTC. Translating it yields CASSVAGGGSYEQYF. Based on the CDR3 plus reference TRBV9 and TRBJ2-7, the full variable domain is DSGVTQTPKHLITATGQRVTLRCSPRSGDLSVYWYQQSLDQGLQFLIQYYNGEERAKGNILERFSAQQFPDLHSELNLSSLELGDSALYFCASSVAGGGSYEQYFGPGTRLTVT.

This clone showed up just once. J is TRBJ1-1 and V is TRBV27; 9 bases are shared with TRBD1. V dropped 5 bases and J dropped 3; count of bases not matched to a gene: 16. This CDR3 is built from 18 residues. Germline V lookup: CDR1 MNHEY, CDR2 SMNVEV (reference sequence). CDR3 protein: CASSLTPGTGKGYTEAFF. The CDR3 DNA reads as TGTGCCAGCAGTCTAACCCCCGGGACAGGGAAAGGATACACTGAAGCTTTCTTT.

This chain links TRBV5-4 with TRBJ2-7; TRBD2 aligns across 10 bases. J was trimmed by 3 bases and V by 4 bases; bases with no gene match: 7. Germline loops: CDR1 SGHNT, CDR2 YYREEE (reference sequence). The CDR3 totals 15 residues. CDR3: CASSLTSGIIYEQYF. In DNA, the CDR3 is TGTGCCAGCAGCCTTACTAGCGGGATTATCTACGAGCAGTACTTC. The entire variable domain, with the rest obtained from reference TRBV5-4 and TRBJ2-7, is as follows: ETGVTQSPTHLIKTRGQQVTLRCSSQSGHNTVSWYQQALGQGPQFIFQYYREEENGRGNFPPRFSGLQFPNYSSELNVNALELDDSALYLCASSLTSGIIYEQYFGPGTRLTVT.

The chain combines TRBV27 with TRBJ1-4; no clear D. V was clipped by 3 bases and J by 5 bases, with 10 bases between them. CDR3 length: 14 amino acids. Germline CDR1 and CDR2: MNHEY and SMNVEV (reference sequence). CDR3 sequence reads: CASSLDGGNEKLFF. The CDR3 coding sequence is TGTGCCAGCAGTTTGGACGGCGGGAATGAAAAACTGTTTTTT.

The chain links TRBV6-1 to TRBJ2-3; weak D call: TRBD1 (5 bases). Trimming stripped 3 bases from V and 0 bases from J, with 10 bases between. Germline V gene sequence: CDR1 MNHNS, CDR2 SASEGT. The CDR3 sequence is 15 residues long. As DNA, the CDR3 is TGTGCCAGCAGTGATAGGGGCGAAAGCACAGATACGCAGTATTTT. This sequence encodes CASSDRGESTDTQYF.